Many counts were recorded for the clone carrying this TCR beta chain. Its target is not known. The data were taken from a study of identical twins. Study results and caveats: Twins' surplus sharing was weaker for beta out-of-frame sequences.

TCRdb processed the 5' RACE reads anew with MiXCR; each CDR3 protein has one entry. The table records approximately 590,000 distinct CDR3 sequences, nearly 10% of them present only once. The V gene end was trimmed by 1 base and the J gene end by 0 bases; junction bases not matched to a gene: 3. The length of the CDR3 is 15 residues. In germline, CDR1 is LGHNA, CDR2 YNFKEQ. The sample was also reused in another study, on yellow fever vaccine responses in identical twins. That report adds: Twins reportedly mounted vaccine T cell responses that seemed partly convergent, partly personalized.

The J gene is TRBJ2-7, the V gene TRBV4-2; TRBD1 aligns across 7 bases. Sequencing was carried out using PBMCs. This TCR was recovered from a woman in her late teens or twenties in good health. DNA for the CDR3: TGTGCCAGCAGCCAAGCCGGGACAGCCTCCTACGAGCAGTACTTC. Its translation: CASSQAGTASYEQYF.